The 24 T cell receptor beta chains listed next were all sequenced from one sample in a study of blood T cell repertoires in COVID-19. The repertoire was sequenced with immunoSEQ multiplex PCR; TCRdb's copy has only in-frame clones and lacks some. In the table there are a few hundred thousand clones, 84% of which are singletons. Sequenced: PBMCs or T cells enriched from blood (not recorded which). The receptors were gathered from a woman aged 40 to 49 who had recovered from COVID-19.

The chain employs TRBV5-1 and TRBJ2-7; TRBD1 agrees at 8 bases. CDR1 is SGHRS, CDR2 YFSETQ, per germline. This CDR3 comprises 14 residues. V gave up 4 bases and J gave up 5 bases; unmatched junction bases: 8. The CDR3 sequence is CASSLGTGGNEQYF. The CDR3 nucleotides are TGCGCCAGCAGCCTGGGGACAGGTGGGAACGAGCAGTACTTC.

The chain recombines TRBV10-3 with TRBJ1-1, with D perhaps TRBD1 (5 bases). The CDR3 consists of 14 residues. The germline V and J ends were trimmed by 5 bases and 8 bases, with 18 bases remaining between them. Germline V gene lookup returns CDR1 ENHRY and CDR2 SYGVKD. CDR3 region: CAISPKGDGMEAFF. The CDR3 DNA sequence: TGTGCCATCAGTCCTAAAGGGGATGGTATGGAAGCTTTCTTT.

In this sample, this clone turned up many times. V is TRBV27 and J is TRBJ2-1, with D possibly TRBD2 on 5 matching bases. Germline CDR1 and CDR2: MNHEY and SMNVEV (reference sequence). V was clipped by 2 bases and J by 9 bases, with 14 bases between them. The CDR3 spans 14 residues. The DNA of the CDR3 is TGTGCCAGCAGTTTAGGATGGGAGCTTGGTGAGCAGTTCTTC. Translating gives CASSLGWELGEQFF.

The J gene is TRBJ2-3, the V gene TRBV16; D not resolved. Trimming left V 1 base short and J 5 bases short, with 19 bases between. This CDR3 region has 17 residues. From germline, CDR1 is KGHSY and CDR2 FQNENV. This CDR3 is CASSQWSGDGTGDTQYF. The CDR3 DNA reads TGTGCCAGCAGCCAATGGTCGGGTGATGGCACGGGAGATACGCAGTATTTT.

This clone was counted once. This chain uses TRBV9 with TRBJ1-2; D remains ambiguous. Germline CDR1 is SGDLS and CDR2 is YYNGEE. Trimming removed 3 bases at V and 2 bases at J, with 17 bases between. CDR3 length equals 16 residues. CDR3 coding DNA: TGTGCCAGCAGCGCAAACGTAGGCGGGCAGAACTATGGCTACACCTTC. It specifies CASSANVGGQNYGYTF.

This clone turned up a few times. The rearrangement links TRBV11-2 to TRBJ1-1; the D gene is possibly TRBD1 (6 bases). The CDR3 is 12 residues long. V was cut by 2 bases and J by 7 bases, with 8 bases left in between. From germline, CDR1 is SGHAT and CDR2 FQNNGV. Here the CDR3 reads CASSLTGFEAFF. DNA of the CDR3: TGTGCCAGCAGCTTAACAGGGTTTGAAGCTTTCTTT.

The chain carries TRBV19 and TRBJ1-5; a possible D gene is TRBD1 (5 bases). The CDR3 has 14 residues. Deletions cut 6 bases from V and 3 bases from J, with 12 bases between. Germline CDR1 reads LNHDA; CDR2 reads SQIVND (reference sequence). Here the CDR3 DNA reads TGTGCCAGTAGACTCCAGGGCAACAATCAGCCCCAGCATTTT. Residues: CASRLQGNNQPQHF.

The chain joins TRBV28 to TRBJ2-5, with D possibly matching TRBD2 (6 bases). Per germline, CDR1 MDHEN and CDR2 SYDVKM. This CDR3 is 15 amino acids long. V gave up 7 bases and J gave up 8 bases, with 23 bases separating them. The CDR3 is CASNPKGGPFGTQYF. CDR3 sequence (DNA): TGTGCCAGCAACCCGAAGGGAGGACCTTTTGGTACCCAGTACTTC.

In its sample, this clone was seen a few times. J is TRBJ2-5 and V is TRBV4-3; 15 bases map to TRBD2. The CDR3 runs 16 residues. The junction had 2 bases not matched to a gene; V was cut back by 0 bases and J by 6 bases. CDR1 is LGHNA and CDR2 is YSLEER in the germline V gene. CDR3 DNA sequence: TGCGCCAGCAGCCAAGATGGACTAGCGGGAGGGCAGACCCAGTACTTC. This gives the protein CASSQDGLAGGQTQYF.

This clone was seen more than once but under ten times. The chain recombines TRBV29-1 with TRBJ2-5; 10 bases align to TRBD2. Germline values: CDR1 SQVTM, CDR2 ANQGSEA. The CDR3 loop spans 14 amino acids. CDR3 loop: CSLKPGLATETQYF. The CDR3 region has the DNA TGCAGTCTAAAACCGGGACTAGCGACGGAGACCCAGTACTTC.

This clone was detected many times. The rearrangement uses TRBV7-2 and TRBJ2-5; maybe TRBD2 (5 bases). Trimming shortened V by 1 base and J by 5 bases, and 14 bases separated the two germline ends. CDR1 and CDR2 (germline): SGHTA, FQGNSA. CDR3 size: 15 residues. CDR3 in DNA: TGTGCCAGCAGCTTAGTTGTCGGGCGGGTGGAGACCCAGTACTTC. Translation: CASSLVVGRVETQYF.

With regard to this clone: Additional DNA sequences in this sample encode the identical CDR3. CDR3 bases: TGTGCCAGCTCACCAGGGCAGGGATCCTATGGCTACACCTTC. Residues: CASSPGQGSYGYTF. This sequence joins TRBV18 and TRBJ1-2, with D perhaps TRBD1 (5 bases). Looked up from germline, CDR1 is KGHSH and CDR2 is LQKENI. The V end was cut by 2 bases, the J end by 4 bases, with 11 bases between. This CDR3 has 14 residues.

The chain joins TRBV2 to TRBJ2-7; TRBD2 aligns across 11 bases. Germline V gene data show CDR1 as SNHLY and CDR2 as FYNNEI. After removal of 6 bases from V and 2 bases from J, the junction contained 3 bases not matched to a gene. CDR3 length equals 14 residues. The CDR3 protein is CASSQTSGTYEQYF. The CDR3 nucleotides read TGTGCCAGCAGCCAGACTAGCGGGACCTACGAGCAGTACTTC. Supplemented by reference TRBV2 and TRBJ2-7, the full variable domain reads EPEVTQTPSHQVTQMGQEVILRCVPISNHLYFYWYRQILGQKVEFLVSFYNNEISEKSEIFDDQFSVERPDGSNFTLKIRSTKLEDSAMYFCASSQTSGTYEQYFGPGTRLTVT.

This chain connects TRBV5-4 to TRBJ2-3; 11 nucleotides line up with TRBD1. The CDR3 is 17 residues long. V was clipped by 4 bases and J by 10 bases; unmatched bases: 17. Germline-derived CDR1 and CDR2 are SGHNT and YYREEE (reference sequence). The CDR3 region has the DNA TGTGCCAGCAGCGTTGGGTCGGGACAGGGGGTCCCCTCGGCGCAGTATTTT. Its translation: CASSVGSGQGVPSAQYF.

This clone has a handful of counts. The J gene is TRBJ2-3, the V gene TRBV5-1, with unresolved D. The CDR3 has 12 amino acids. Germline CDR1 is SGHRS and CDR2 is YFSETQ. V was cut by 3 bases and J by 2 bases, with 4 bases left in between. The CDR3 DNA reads TGCGCCAGCAGCTGGGCCACAGATACGCAGTATTTT. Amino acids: CASSWATDTQYF.

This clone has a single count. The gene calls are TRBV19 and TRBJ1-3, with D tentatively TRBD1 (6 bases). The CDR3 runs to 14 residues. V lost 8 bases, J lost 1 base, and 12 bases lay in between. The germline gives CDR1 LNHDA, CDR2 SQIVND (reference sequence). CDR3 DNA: TGTGCCAGTGGGGCACAGGGATCTGGAAACACCATATATTTT. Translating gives CASGAQGSGNTIYF. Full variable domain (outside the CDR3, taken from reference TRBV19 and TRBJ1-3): DGGITQSPKYLFRKEGQNVTLSCEQNLNHDAMYWYRQDPGQGLRLIYYSQIVNDFQKGDIAEGYSVSREKKESFPLTVTSAQKNPTAFYLCASGAQGSGNTIYFGEGSWLTVV.

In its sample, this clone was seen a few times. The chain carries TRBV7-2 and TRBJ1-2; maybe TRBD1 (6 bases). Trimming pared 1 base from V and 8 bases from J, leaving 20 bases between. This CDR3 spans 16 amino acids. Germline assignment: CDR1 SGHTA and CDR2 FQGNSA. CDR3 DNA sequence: TGTGCCAGCAGCTTAGGCCGTACAGGGCCCCTTTTAGGCTACACCTTC. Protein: CASSLGRTGPLLGYTF.

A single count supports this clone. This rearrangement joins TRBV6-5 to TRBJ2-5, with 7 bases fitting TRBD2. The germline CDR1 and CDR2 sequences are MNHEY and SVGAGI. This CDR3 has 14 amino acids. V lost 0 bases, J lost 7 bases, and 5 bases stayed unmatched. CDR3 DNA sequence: TGTGCCAGCAGTTACTCGACGGGGGAGGGGACCCAGTACTTC. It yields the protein CASSYSTGEGTQYF.

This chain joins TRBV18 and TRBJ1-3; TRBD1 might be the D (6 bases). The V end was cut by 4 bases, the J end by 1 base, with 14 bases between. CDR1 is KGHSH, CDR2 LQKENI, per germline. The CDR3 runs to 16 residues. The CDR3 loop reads CASSRGQFGSGNTIYF. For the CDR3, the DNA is TGTGCCAGCTCACGAGGACAGTTCGGATCTGGAAACACCATATATTTT.

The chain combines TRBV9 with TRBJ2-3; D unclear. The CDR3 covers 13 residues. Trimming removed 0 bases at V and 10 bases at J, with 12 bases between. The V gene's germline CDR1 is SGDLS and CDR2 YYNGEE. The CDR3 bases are TGTGCCAGCAGCGTAGAAGGTAATGGGCCGCAGTATTTT. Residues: CASSVEGNGPQYF.

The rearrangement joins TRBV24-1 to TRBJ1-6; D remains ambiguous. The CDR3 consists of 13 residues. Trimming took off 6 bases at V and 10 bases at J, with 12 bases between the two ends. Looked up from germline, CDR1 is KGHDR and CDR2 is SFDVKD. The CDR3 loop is CATSPGFGSPLHF. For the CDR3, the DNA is TGTGCCACCAGTCCGGGATTTGGATCACCCCTCCACTTT.

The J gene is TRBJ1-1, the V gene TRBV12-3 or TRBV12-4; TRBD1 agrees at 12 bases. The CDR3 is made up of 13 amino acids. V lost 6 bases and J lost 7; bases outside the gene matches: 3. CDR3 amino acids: CASRGQGAGEAFF. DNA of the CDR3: TGTGCCAGCAGGGGACAGGGGGCCGGTGAAGCTTTCTTT.

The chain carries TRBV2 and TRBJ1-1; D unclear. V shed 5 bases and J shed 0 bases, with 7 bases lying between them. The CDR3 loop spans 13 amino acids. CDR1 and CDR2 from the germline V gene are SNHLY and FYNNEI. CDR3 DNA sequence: TGTGCCAGCAGTATGGAGATGAACACTGAAGCTTTCTTT. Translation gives CASSMEMNTEAFF.

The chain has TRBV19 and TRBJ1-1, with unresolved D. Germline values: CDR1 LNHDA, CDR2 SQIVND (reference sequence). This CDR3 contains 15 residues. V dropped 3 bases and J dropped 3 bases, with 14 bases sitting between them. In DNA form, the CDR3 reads TGTGCCAGTAGTATTAAGGCAGGCGGGTACACTGAAGCTTTCTTT. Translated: CASSIKAGGYTEAFF.